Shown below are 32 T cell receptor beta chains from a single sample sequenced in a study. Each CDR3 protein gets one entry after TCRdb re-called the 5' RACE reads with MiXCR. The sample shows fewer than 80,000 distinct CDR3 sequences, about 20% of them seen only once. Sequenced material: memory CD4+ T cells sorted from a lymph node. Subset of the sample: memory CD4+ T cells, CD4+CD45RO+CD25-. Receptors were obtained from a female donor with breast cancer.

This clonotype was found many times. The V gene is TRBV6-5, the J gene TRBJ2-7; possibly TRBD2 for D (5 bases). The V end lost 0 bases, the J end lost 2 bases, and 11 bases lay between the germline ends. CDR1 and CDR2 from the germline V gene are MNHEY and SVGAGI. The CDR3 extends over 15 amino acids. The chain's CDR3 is CASSYSRVRAYEQYF. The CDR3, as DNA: TGTGCCAGCAGTTACTCGAGGGTGCGGGCCTACGAGCAGTACTTC.

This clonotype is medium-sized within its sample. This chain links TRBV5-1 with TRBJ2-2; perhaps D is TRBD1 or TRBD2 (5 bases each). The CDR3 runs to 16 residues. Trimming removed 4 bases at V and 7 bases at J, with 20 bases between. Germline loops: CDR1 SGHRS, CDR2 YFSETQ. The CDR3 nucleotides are TGCGCCAGCAGCGCGATTCCGGGACCACCTGTCGGGGAGCTGTTTTTT. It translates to CASSAIPGPPVGELFF.

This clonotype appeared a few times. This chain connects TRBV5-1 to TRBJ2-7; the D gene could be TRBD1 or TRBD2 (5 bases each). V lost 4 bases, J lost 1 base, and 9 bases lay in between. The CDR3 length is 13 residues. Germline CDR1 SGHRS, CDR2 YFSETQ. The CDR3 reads CASSRGDSYEQYF. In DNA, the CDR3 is TGCGCCAGCAGCCGAGGGGATTCCTACGAGCAGTACTTC.

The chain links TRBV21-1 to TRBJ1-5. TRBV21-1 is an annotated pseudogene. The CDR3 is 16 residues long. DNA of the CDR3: TGTGCCGGCCCAGCTCGGGGGGCCCATGGCAATCAGCCCCAGCATTTT. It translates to CAGPARGAHGNQPQHF.

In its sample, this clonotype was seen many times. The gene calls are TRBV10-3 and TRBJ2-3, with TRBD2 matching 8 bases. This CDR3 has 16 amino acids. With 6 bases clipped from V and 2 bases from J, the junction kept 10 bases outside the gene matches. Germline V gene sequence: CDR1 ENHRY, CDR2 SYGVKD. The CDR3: CAIRFSELADTDTQYF. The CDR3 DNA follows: TGTGCCATCAGGTTTTCGGAACTAGCGGACACAGATACGCAGTATTTT.

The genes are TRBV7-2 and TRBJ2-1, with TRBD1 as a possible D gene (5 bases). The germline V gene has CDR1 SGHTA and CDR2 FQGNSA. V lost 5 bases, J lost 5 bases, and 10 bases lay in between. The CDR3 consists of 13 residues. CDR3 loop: CASSPGPDNEQFF. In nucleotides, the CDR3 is TGTGCCAGCAGCCCAGGGCCGGACAATGAGCAGTTCTTC.

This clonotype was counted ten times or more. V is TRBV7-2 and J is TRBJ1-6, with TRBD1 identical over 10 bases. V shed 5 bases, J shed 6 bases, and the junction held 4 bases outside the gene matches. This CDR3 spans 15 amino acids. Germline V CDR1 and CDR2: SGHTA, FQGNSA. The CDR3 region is CASSKTGGGNSPLHF. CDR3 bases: TGTGCCAGCAGCAAGACAGGGGGCGGTAATTCACCCCTCCACTTT.

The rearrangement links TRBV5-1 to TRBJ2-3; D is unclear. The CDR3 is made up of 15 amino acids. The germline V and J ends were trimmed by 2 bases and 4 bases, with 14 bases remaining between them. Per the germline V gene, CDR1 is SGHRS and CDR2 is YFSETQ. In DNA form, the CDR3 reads TGCGCCAGCAGCTTAAAGGCAGCAGGAGCAGATACGCAGTATTTT. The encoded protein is CASSLKAAGADTQYF.

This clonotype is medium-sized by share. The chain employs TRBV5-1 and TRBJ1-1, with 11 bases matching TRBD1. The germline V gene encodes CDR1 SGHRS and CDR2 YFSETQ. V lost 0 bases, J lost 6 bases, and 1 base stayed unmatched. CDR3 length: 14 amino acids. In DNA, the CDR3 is TGCGCCAGCAGCTTGGCGGGACAGGGGGCTGAAGCTTTCTTT. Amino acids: CASSLAGQGAEAFF.

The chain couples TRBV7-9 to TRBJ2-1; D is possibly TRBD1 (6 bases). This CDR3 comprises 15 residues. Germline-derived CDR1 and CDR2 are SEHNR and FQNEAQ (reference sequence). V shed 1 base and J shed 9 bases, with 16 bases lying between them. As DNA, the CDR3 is TGTGCCAGCAGCTTAGTCATGGGGGCAGGCACTGAGCAGTTCTTC. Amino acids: CASSLVMGAGTEQFF.

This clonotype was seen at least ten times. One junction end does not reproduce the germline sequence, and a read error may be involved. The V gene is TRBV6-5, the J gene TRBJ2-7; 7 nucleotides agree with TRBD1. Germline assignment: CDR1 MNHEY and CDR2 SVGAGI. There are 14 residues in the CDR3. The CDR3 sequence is CASTRTGLSYEQYF. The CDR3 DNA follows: TGTGCGAGCACAAGGACAGGATTATCCTACGAGCAGTACTTC.

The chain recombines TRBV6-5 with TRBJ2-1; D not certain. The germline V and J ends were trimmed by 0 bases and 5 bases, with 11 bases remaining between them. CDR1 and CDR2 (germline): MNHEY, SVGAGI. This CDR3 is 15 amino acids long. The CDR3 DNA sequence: TGTGCCAGCAGTTACTCGATCATGGCTAACAATGAGCAGTTCTTC. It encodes CASSYSIMANNEQFF.

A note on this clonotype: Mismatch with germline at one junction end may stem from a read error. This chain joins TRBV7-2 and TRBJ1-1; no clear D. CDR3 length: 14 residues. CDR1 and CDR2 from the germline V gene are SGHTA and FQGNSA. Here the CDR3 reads CARSYSRTNTEAFF. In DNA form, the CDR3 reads TGTGCCCGCAGCTACTCCAGGACGAACACTGAAGCTTTCTTT.

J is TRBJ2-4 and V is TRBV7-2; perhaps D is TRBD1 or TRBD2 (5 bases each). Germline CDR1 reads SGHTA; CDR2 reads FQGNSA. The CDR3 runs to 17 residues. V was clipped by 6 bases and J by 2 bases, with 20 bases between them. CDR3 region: CASSPDSGGYSKNIQYF. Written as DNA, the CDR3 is TGTGCCAGCAGTCCTGACAGTGGGGGTTATTCCAAAAACATTCAGTACTTC.

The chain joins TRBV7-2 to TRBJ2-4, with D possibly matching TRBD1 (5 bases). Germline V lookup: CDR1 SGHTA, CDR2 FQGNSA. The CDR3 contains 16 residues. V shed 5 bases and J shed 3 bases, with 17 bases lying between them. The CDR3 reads CASSPRAGLGKNIQYF. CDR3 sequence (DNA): TGTGCCAGCAGCCCCAGGGCAGGGTTGGGCAAAAACATTCAGTACTTC.

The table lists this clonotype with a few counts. CDR3: CASSQSETGDQPQHF. The CDR3 DNA is TGTGCCAGCAGTCAATCAGAGACAGGCGATCAGCCCCAGCATTTT. V and J are TRBV6-5 and TRBJ1-5; maybe TRBD1 (6 bases). The germline CDR1 and CDR2 sequences are MNHEY and SVGAGI. The CDR3 has 15 residues. The V end was cut by 5 bases, the J end by 5 bases, with 16 bases between.

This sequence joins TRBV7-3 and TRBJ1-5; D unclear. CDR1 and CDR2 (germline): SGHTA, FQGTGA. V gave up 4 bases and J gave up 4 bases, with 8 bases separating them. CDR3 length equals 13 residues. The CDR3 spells CASSSGPNQPQHF. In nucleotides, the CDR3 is TGTGCCAGCAGCTCAGGCCCGAATCAGCCCCAGCATTTT.

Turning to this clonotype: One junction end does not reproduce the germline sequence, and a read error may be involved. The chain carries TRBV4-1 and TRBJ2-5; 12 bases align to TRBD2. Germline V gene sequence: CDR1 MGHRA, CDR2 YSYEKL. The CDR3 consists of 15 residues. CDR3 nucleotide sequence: TGCACCAGCAGCCCTAGCGGGAGGGCTCAAGAGACCCAGTACTTC. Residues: CTSSPSGRAQETQYF.

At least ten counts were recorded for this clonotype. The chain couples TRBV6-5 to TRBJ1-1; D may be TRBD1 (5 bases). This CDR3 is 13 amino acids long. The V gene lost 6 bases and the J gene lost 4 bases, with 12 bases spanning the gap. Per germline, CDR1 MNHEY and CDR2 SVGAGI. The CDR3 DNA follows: TGTGCCAGCAGCAGGGTGGGGTTCACTGAAGCTTTCTTT. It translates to CASSRVGFTEAFF.

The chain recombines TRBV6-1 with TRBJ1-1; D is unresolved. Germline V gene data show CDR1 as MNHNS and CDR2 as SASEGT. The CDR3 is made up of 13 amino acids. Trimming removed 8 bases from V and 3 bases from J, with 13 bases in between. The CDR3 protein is CASLFTTDTEAFF. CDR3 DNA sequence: TGTGCCAGCCTTTTCACCACGGACACTGAAGCTTTCTTT.

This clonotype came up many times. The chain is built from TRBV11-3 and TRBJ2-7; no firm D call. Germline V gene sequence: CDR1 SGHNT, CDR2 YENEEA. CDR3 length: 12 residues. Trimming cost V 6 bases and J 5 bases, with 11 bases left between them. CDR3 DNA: TGTGCCAGCAGTTTACATGTCGACGAGCAGTACTTC. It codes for CASSLHVDEQYF.

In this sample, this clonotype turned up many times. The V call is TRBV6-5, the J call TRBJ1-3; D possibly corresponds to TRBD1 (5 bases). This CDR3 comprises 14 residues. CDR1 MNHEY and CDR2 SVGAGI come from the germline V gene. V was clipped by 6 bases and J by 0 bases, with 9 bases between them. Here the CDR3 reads CASRDRDSGNTIYF. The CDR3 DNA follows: TGTGCCAGCAGAGACAGAGACTCTGGAAACACCATATATTTT.

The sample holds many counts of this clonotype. The CDR3 sequence: CASASTDTQYF. CDR3 nucleotide sequence: TGTGCCAGCGCTAGCACAGATACGCAGTATTTT. V is TRBV7-2 and J is TRBJ2-3; D gene ambiguous. Germline V gene data show CDR1 as SGHTA and CDR2 as FQGNSA. Trimming stripped 8 bases from V and 0 bases from J, with 3 bases between. The length of the CDR3 is 11 residues.

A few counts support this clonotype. The CDR3 DNA follows: TGCAGTGCTAGAGATCGGGGGGTCGGAGATACGCAGTATTTT. Protein: CSARDRGVGDTQYF. The chain has TRBV20-1 and TRBJ2-3; TRBD2 agrees at 7 bases. Germline V lookup: CDR1 DFQATT, CDR2 SNEGSKA (reference sequence). The CDR3 is made up of 14 amino acids. V gave up 0 bases and J gave up 5 bases; unmatched junction bases: 5.

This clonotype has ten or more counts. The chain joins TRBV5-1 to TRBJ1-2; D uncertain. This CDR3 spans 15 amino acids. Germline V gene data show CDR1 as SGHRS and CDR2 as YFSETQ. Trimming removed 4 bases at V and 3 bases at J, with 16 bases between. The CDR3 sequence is CASSPGSRADYGYTF. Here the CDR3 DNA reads TGCGCCAGCAGCCCCGGAAGTCGGGCTGACTATGGCTACACCTTC.

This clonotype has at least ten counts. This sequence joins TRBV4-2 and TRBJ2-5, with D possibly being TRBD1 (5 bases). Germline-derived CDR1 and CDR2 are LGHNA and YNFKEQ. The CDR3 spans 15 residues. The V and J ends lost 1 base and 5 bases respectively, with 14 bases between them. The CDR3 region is CASSQGTTGQETQYF. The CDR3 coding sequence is TGTGCCAGCAGCCAAGGCACTACAGGTCAGGAGACCCAGTACTTC.

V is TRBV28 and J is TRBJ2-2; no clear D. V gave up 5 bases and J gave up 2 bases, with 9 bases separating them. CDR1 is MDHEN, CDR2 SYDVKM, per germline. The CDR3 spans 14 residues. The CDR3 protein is CASSAQHNTGELFF. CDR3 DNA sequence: TGTGCCAGCAGTGCCCAGCACAACACCGGGGAGCTGTTTTTT.

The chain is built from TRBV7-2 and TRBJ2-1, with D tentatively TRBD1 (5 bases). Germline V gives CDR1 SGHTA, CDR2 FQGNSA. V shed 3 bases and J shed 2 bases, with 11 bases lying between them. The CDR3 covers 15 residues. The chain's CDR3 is CASSFDSSTYNEQFF. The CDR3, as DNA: TGTGCCAGCAGCTTTGACAGTAGCACCTACAATGAGCAGTTCTTC.

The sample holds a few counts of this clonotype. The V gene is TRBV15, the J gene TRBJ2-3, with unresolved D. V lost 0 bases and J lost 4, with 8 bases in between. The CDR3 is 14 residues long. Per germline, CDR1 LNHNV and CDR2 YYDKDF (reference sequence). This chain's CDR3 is CATSRDVRADTQYF. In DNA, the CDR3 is TGTGCCACCAGCAGAGATGTGCGAGCAGATACGCAGTATTTT. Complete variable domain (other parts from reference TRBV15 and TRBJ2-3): DAMVIQNPRYQVTQFGKPVTLSCSQTLNHNVMYWYQQKSSQAPKLLFHYYDKDFNNEADTPDNFQSRRPNTSFCFLDIRSPGLGDTAMYLCATSRDVRADTQYFGPGTRLTVL.

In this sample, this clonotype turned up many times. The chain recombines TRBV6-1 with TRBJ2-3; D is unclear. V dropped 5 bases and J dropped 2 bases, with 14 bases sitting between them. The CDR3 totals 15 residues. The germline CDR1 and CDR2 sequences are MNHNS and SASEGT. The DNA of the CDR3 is TGTGCCAGCAGTAAGGACCCCTCATTCACAGATACGCAGTATTTT. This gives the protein CASSKDPSFTDTQYF.

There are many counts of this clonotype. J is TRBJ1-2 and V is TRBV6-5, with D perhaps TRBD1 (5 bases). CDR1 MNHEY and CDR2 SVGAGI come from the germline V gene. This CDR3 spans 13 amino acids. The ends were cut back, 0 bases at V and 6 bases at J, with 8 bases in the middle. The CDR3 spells CASSYSSRDGYTF. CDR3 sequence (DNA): TGTGCCAGCAGTTACTCGTCCAGGGATGGCTACACCTTC.

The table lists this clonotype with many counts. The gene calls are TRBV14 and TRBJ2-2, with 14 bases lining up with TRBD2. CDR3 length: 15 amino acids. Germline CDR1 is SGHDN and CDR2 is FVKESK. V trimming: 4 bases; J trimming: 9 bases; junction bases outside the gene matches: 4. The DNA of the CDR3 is TGTGCCAGCAGCCCGGGACTAGCGGGAGCCAGGGAGCTGTTTTTT. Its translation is CASSPGLAGARELFF.